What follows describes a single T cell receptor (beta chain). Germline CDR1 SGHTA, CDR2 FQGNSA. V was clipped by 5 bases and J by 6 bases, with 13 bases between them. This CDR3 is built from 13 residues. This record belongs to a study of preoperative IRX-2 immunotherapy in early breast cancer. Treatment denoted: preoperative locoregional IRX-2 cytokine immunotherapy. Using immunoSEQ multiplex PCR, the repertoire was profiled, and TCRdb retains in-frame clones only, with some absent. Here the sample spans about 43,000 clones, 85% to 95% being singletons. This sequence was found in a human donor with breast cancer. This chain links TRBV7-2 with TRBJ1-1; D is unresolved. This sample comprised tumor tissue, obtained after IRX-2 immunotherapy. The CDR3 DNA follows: TGTGCCAGCAGCCCCCGGAGGGCTTCTGAAGCTTTCTTT. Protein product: CASSPRRASEAFF.